One and the same sample provided the 14 T cell receptor beta chains below, sequenced in a study of blood T cell repertoires in COVID-19. TCRdb's copy holds only in-frame clones and misses some; the assay was immunoSEQ multiplex PCR. The table records a few hundred thousand clones, more than 85% of them present only once. Input material: peripheral blood. These receptors were taken from a young adult with COVID-19, enrolled during active disease.

The gene calls are TRBV6-1 and TRBJ2-7, with D uncertain. The CDR3 runs to 17 residues. Per germline, CDR1 MNHNS and CDR2 SASEGT. V lost 0 bases and J lost 0, with 15 bases in between. This CDR3 reads CASSEARITTSSYEQYF. The CDR3 nucleotides are TGTGCCAGCAGTGAAGCCCGGATTACTACCAGCTCCTACGAGCAGTACTTC.

The chain has TRBV6-2 or TRBV6-3 and TRBJ1-1; D possibly corresponds to TRBD1 (5 bases). The V and J ends lost 6 bases and 8 bases respectively, with 16 bases between them. Germline lookup yields CDR1 MNHEY and CDR2 SVGEGT. This CDR3 has 13 amino acids. DNA of the CDR3: TGTGCCAGCAGCGATCCCGGACAAAGCGAAGCTTTCTTT. Residues: CASSDPGQSEAFF.

The J gene is TRBJ2-1, the V gene TRBV19, with TRBD2 as a possible D gene (7 bases). The V end was cut by 7 bases, the J end by 2 bases, with 12 bases between. Germline V CDR1 and CDR2: LNHDA, SQIVND (reference sequence). This CDR3 region has 14 residues. The CDR3 nucleotides are TGTGCCAGTAAACGGGGGGCCACCTACAATGAGCAGTTCTTC. This codes for CASKRGATYNEQFF.

The chain employs TRBV27 and TRBJ2-3; TRBD2 agrees at 7 bases. After removal of 4 bases from V and 2 bases from J, the junction contained 6 bases not matched to a gene. The CDR3 is 15 residues long. The germline gives CDR1 MNHEY, CDR2 SMNVEV (reference sequence). CDR3 residues: CASSSSGLLTDTQYF. The CDR3 nucleotides read TGTGCCAGCAGTTCCTCGGGACTACTCACAGATACGCAGTATTTT.

This chain links TRBV9 with TRBJ2-1; tentative D call: TRBD1 (5 bases). Trimming stripped 4 bases from V and 2 bases from J, with 10 bases between. The CDR3 extends over 14 amino acids. The germline V gene encodes CDR1 SGDLS and CDR2 YYNGEE. The CDR3: CASSPRTTYNEQFF. CDR3 bases: TGTGCCAGCAGCCCCCGGACAACCTACAATGAGCAGTTCTTC.

The chain uses TRBV19 and TRBJ2-5; a possible D gene is TRBD1 (6 bases). The V end was cut by 6 bases, the J end by 2 bases, with 10 bases between. The CDR3 sequence is 13 residues long. Germline CDR1 and CDR2: LNHDA and SQIVND (reference sequence). The CDR3 is CASRLQGQETQYF. For the CDR3, the DNA is TGTGCCAGTAGGCTCCAGGGGCAAGAGACCCAGTACTTC.

The chain has TRBV28 and TRBJ2-5; D may be TRBD1 (7 bases). Trimming shortened V by 1 base and J by 7 bases, and 10 bases separated the two germline ends. Germline V gene lookup returns CDR1 MDHEN and CDR2 SYDVKM. This CDR3 contains 13 residues. The CDR3 sequence: CASSLLQGGTQYF. CDR3 nucleotides: TGTGCCAGCAGTTTATTGCAGGGGGGGACCCAGTACTTC.

The chain links TRBV5-6 to TRBJ1-1; possibly TRBD1 for D (6 bases). With 2 bases removed from V and 7 bases from J, the gap between germline ends came to 6 bases. The CDR3 extends over 11 amino acids. Germline CDR1 SGHDT, CDR2 YYEEEE. Here the CDR3 DNA reads TGTGCCAGCAGCTTCAGGGGTGAAGCTTTCTTT. Translated: CASSFRGEAFF.

This clone was found once. This chain joins TRBV24-1 and TRBJ2-5; 10 bases line up with TRBD2. Germline loops: CDR1 KGHDR, CDR2 SFDVKD. Trimming at V came to 1 base and at J to 1 base, leaving 2 bases not matched to a gene. The CDR3 sequence is 16 residues long. The CDR3, as DNA: TGTGCCACCAGTGATTTAGCGGGAGGGTCCCAAGAGACCCAGTACTTC. Translation gives CATSDLAGGSQETQYF.

The J gene is TRBJ2-2, the V gene TRBV7-2; possibly TRBD2 for D (6 bases). The CDR3 consists of 16 residues. Germline CDR1 SGHTA, CDR2 FQGNSA. With 4 bases removed from V and 0 bases from J, the gap between germline ends came to 12 bases. The CDR3 DNA reads as TGTGCCAGCAGCTCTTTGGGAGGCGCGAACACCGGGGAGCTGTTTTTT. It yields the protein CASSSLGGANTGELFF.

This sequence joins TRBV5-1 and TRBJ2-1, with 8 bases identical to TRBD1. The germline CDR1 and CDR2 sequences are SGHRS and YFSETQ. V gave up 0 bases and J gave up 4 bases; unmatched junction bases: 0. The CDR3 is 14 amino acids. CDR3 DNA: TGCGCCAGCAGCTTGGACAGGGGGTACAATGAGCAGTTCTTC. Translation gives CASSLDRGYNEQFF. Based on the CDR3 plus reference TRBV5-1 and TRBJ2-1, the full variable domain is KAGVTQTPRYLIKTRGQQVTLSCSPISGHRSVSWYQQTPGQGLQFLFEYFSETQRNKGNFPGRFSGRQFSNSRSEMNVSTLELGDSALYLCASSLDRGYNEQFFGPGTRLTVL.

This clone has a handful of counts. This chain connects TRBV6-5 to TRBJ2-2; no clear D gene. Germline CDR1 reads MNHEY; CDR2 reads SVGAGI. The ends were cut back, 7 bases at V and 3 bases at J, with 9 bases in the middle. This CDR3 has 13 residues. CDR3 bases: TGTGCCAGCAACGTTGGAGACACCGGGGAGCTGTTTTTT. This codes for CASNVGDTGELFF.

This rearrangement joins TRBV19 to TRBJ1-2; possibly TRBD1 for D (6 bases). Germline loops: CDR1 LNHDA, CDR2 SQIVND (reference sequence). This CDR3 spans 13 amino acids. The V end lost 4 bases, the J end lost 3 bases, and 9 bases lay between the germline ends. The CDR3 reads CASSTGQHYGYTF. The CDR3 nucleotides read TGTGCCAGTAGTACTGGACAGCACTATGGCTACACCTTC.

The rearrangement uses TRBV19 and TRBJ1-6, with 9 bases that match TRBD1. The CDR3 length is 15 residues. After removal of 5 bases from V and 9 bases from J, the junction contained 8 bases not matched to a gene. Germline assignment: CDR1 LNHDA and CDR2 SQIVND (reference sequence). The CDR3 sequence is CASSAPGTGSSPLHF. As DNA, the CDR3 is TGTGCCAGTAGTGCTCCCGGGACAGGGAGTTCACCCCTCCACTTT. Looking up the rest from reference TRBV19 and TRBJ1-6 gives the full variable domain: DGGITQSPKYLFRKEGQNVTLSCEQNLNHDAMYWYRQDPGQGLRLIYYSQIVNDFQKGDIAEGYSVSREKKESFPLTVTSAQKNPTAFYLCASSAPGTGSSPLHFGNGTRLTVT.